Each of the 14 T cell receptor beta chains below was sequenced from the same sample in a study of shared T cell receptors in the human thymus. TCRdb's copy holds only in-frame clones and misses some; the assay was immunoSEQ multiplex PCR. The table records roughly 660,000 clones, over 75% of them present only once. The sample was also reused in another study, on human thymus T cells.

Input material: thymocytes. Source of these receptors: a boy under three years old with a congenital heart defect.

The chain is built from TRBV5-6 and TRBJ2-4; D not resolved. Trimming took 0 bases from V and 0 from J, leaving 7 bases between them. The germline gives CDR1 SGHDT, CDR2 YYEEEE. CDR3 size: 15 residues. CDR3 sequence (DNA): TGTGCCAGCAGCTTGGGACTGCTAGCCAAAAACATTCAGTACTTC. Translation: CASSLGLLAKNIQYF.

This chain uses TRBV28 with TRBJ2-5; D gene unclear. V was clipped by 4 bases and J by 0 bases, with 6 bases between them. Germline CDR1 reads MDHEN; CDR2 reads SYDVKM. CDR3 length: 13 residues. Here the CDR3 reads CASSSRYQETQYF. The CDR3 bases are TGTGCCAGCAGTTCGCGGTACCAAGAGACCCAGTACTTC.

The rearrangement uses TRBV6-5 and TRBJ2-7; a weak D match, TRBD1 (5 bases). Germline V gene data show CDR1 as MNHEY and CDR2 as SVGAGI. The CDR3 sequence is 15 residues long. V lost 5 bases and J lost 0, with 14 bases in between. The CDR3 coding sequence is TGTGCCAGCAGTCATGGACAACCGAACTCCTACGAGCAGTACTTC. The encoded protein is CASSHGQPNSYEQYF.

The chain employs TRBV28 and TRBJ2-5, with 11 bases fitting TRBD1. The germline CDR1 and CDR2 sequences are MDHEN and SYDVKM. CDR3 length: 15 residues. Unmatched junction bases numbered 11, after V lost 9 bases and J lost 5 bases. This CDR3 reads CASHGPDRGPETQYF. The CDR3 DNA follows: TGTGCCAGTCATGGCCCGGACAGGGGGCCGGAGACCCAGTACTTC.

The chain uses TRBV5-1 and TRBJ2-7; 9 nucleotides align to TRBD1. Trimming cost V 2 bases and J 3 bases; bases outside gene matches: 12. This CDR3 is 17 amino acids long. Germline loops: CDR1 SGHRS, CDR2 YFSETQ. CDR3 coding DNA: TGCGCCAGCAGCTTCGGGGGACAGGGAGAAAAGAACTACGAGCAGTACTTC. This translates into CASSFGGQGEKNYEQYF.

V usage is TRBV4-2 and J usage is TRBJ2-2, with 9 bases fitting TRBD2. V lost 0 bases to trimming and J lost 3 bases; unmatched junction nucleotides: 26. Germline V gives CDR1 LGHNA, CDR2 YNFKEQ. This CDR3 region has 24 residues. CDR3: CASSQDNRALPIVIAGVDTGELFF. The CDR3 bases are TGTGCCAGCAGCCAAGATAATCGTGCCCTCCCGATCGTCATAGCGGGAGTAGACACCGGGGAGCTGTTTTTT.

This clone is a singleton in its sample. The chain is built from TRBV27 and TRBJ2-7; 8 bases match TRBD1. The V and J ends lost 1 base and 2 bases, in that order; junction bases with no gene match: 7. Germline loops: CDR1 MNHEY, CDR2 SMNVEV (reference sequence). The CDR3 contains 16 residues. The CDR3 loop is CASSLYRTGMAYEQYF. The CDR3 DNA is TGTGCCAGCAGTTTATACCGGACAGGGATGGCCTACGAGCAGTACTTC.

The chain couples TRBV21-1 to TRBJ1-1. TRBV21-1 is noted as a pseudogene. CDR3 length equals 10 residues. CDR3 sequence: CASSVVGAFF. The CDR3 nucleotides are TGTGCCAGCAGCGTGGTCGGAGCTTTCTTT.

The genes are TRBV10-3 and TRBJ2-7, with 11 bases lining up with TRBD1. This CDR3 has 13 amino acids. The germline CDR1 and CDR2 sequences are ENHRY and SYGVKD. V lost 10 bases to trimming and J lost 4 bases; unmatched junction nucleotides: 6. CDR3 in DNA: TGTGCCACCCGGACAGGGGGCGAGTACGAGCAGTACTTC. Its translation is CATRTGGEYEQYF.

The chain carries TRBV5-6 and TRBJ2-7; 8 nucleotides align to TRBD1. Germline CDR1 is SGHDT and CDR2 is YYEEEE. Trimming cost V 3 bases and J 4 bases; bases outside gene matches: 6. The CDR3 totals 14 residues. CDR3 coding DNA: TGTGCCAGCAGCTCTGGACAGGGCAGGTACGAGCAGTACTTC. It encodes CASSSGQGRYEQYF.

In nucleotides, the CDR3 is TGTGCCAGCAGTGATAGTGCAAAACTGTTTTTT. Translating it yields CASSDSAKLFF. This chain uses TRBV2 with TRBJ1-4, with D hard to call. Between the trimmed V and J ends, which lost 3 bases and 10 bases, there was a span of 6 bases. Looked up from germline, CDR1 is SNHLY and CDR2 is FYNNEI. There are 11 residues in the CDR3. Based on the CDR3 plus reference TRBV2 and TRBJ1-4, the full variable domain is EPEVTQTPSHQVTQMGQEVILRCVPISNHLYFYWYRQILGQKVEFLVSFYNNEISEKSEIFDDQFSVERPDGSNFTLKIRSTKLEDSAMYFCASSDSAKLFFGSGTQLSVL.

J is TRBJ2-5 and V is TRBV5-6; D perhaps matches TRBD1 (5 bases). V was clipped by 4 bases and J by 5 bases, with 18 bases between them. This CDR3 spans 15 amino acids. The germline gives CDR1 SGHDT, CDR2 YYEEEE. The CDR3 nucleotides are TGTGCCAGCAGCACGGACGTTAGGTCAGGGGAGACCCAGTACTTC. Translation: CASSTDVRSGETQYF.

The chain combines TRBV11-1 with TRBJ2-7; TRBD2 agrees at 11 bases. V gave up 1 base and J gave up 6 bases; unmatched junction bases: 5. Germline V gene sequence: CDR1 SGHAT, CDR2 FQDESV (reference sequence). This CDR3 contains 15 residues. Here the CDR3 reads CASSLGGTSGAEQYF. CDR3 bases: TGTGCCAGCAGCTTAGGTGGGACTAGCGGTGCCGAGCAGTACTTC. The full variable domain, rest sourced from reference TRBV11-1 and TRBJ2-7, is EAEVAQSPRYKITEKSQAVAFWCDPISGHATLYWYRQILGQGPELLVQFQDESVVDDSQLPKDRFSAERLKGVDSTLKIQPAELGDSAMYLCASSLGGTSGAEQYFGPGTRLTVT.

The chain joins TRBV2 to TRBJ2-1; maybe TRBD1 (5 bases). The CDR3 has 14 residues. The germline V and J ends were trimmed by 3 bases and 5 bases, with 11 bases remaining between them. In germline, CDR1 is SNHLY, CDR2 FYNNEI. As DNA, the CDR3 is TGTGCCAGCAGTGACCCGGACAAGAACAATGAGCAGTTCTTC. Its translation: CASSDPDKNNEQFF.